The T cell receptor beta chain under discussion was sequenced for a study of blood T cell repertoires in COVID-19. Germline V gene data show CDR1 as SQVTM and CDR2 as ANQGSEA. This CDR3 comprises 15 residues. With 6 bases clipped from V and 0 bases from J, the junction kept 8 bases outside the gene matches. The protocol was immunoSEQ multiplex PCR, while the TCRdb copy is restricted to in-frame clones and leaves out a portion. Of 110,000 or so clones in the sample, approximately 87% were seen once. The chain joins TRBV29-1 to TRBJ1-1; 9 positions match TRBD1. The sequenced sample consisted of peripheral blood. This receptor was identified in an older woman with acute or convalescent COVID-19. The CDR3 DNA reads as TGCAGCGTGGGGACAGGGCTCCCTATGAACACTGAAGCTTTCTTT. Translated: CSVGTGLPMNTEAFF. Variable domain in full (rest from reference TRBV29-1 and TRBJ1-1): SAVISQKPSRDICQRGTSLTIQCQVDSQVTMMFWYRQQPGQSLTLIATANQGSEATYESGFVIDKFPISRPNLTFSTLTVSNMSPEDSSIYLCSVGTGLPMNTEAFFGQGTRLTVV.